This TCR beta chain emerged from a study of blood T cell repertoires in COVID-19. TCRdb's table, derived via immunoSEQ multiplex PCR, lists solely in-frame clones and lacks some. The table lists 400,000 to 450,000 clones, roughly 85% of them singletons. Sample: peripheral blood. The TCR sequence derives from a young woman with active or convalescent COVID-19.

In DNA, the CDR3 is TGTGCCAGCAGCGCCAAGCCGGGACACCCGGGATCCACTGAAGCTTTCTTT. It translates to CASSAKPGHPGSTEAFF. The chain couples TRBV9 to TRBJ1-1; possibly TRBD1 for D (6 bases). CDR3 length: 17 residues. Germline V gene sequence: CDR1 SGDLS, CDR2 YYNGEE. Trimming took 3 bases from V and 4 from J, leaving 22 bases between them.